This T cell receptor beta chain was found in a study of T cells expressing NK-cell markers (dated by TCRdb to 2018 to 2020). About the full investigation: Three sorted T-cell subsets (CD3+CD56+NKG2C+, CD3+CD56+NKG2C- and CD3+CD56-NKG2C+) from eight donors had their TCR beta-chain repertoires profiled. Of the eight sequenced donors, seven were found to be HCMV-seropositive and one was found to be HCMV-seronegative. Randomly selected healthy volunteers, three men and five women, were used as the eight sequenced donors. Illumina HiSeq 2000/2500, MiSeq or NextSeq was used to sequence libraries as 2 x 150 bp reads. Here is what the overall study found, with its caveats: Those dominant clonotypes were again the most abundant among CD3+CD56-NKG2C+ cells in a few donors, at about 28.3-65%. Whether the expanded NKG2C-expressing T cell clones were specific for HCMV antigens was left unclear. For 5 or 6 donors, the dominant CD3+CD56+NKG2C+ clonotypes were among the top 10 CD8+ clonotypes and accounted for roughly 1.0-7.5% of CD8+ T cells.

CDR1 and CDR2 are read off the germline V gene as SNHLY and FYNNEI. The CDR3 goes from the cysteine to the phenylalanine over 14 residues. DNA was not recorded. HCMV serostatus was determined by detecting HCMV-specific IgG in serum with a commercial ELISA kit. Peripheral blood mononuclear cells were isolated from blood by Ficoll density gradient centrifugation. On this clonotype: Its antigen remains undetermined.

Instrument used: Illumina HiSeq 2000. The TCR beta cDNA libraries were made using 5'RACE template switching, a step that added both a universal primer site and unique molecular identifiers. Synthesis of cDNA was primed from the TCR beta constant segment and was followed by two consecutive PCR amplification steps. The published analysis was carried out like this. MIGEC handled demultiplexing of the reads and grouping by UMI, while MiTCR was used to assemble and quantify clonotypes. To exclude erroneous sequences, any TCR cDNA sequence not supported by at least two reads was discarded. The tcR package was used for downstream repertoire analysis, with clonotypes matched between fractions based on CDR3 nucleotide sequence plus V segment. VDJmatch was used to annotate antigen specificity against VDJdb, with one amino acid substitution allowed in CDR3. TCRdb reprocessed the reads and lists each CDR3 protein sequence as a single entry, with no DNA. V and J calls and clone size were set by TCRdb, not the authors. For this sample, the table gives approximately 460,000 distinct CDR3 sequences. The biggest ten clones account for roughly 8% of the sample.

The TCR sequence derives from a woman between 18 and 75 years old in good health. The source material was blood T cells: a sorted CD56 or NKG2C T cell subset, CD4+ or CD8+ T cells, or bulk PBMC T cells (not recorded which). The sequence links TRBV2 to TRBJ2-2; the D call from TCRdb, TRBD1, cannot be confirmed without DNA. The CDR3 region: CASRAQGATGELFF. Joined to the reference TRBV2 and TRBJ2-2 proteins, this CDR3 gives the full variable domain: EPEVTQTPSHQVTQMGQEVILRCVPISNHLYFYWYRQILGQKVEFLVSFYNNEISEKSEIFDDQFSVERPDGSNFTLKIRSTKLEDSAMYFCASRAQGATGELFFGEGSRLTVL.